The clone carrying this T cell receptor beta chain was counted a few times. Primers used in a second PCR of about 7 to 11 cycles were a sample-barcoded 5' primer and a J-beta primer mix. MiXCR, run by TCRdb on the 5' RACE reads, gives a single entry per CDR3 protein. The sample yields nearly 800,000 distinct CDR3 sequences, 20% to 25% seen once. This CDR3 spans 14 amino acids. Looked up from germline, CDR1 is SQVTM and CDR2 is ANQGSEA. V gave up 6 bases and J gave up 4 bases, with 18 bases separating them. The sample originates from a study of blood T cells in healthy people across ages. In addition, the sample was reused for a study of T cells of mothers and their children. As that report states: Thymic selection shapes TCR recombination output similarly in related and unrelated pairs.

The TCR originated in a boy between 10 and 17 years old in good health. This chain joins TRBV29-1 and TRBJ1-1, with unresolved D. Sample: blood. In DNA, the CDR3 is TGCAGCGTGGAGAGCCCCTTAGGGAGCACTGAAGCTTTCTTT. Its protein product is CSVESPLGSTEAFF.